Below, one TCR beta chain is given with its context. Its target is unknown. This specimen comes from a study of T cell responses to AZD1222 COVID-19 vaccine. General observations from the study: Vaccination with two AZD1222 doses was followed by a rise in Spike-specific TCR breadth and depth. Most donors were white British and more were female, and clonal diversity was possibly underestimated.

Both about-4-week and about-12-week second-dose recipients were combined. TCRdb's copy holds only in-frame clones and misses some; the assay was immunoSEQ multiplex PCR. The sample has some 200,000 clones, 90% to 95% seen once. Germline-derived CDR1 and CDR2 are LGHDT and YNNKEL (reference sequence). Trimming cost V 2 bases and J 9 bases, with 17 bases left between them. The CDR3 is made up of 15 amino acids. Sequenced material: peripheral blood, taken 28 days after the second AZD1222 dose. This clonotype was sampled from an adult who received the AZD1222 COVID-19 vaccine. This chain connects TRBV3-1 (or the pseudogene TRBV3-2) to TRBJ2-1; possible D gene TRBD1, 5 bases. The DNA of the CDR3 is TGTGCCAGCAGCCAAAACCCTAGGGGTGATACTGAGCAGTTCTTC. Its protein product is CASSQNPRGDTEQFF.